This T cell receptor (beta chain) is from a study of blood T cell repertoires in COVID-19. The repertoire was sequenced with immunoSEQ multiplex PCR; TCRdb's copy has only in-frame clones and lacks some. The table lists approximately 220,000 clones, 86% of them singletons. Participant-given clinical history determined each cohort assignment. The CDR3 has 16 residues. Germline V gene sequence: CDR1 SEHNR, CDR2 FQNEAQ (reference sequence). Deletions cut 3 bases from V and 0 bases from J, with 9 bases between. Sequencing input: PBMCs or T cells enriched from blood (not recorded which). The receptor was derived from a woman aged 25 to 39 who had been exposed to COVID-19. The chain has TRBV7-9 and TRBJ1-6, with D tentatively TRBD1 (5 bases). CDR3: CASSFRQTSYNSPLHF. CDR3 DNA: TGTGCCAGCAGCTTCCGACAGACCTCCTATAATTCACCCCTCCACTTT.